These T cell receptor beta chains were read from a single sample in a study of blood T cell repertoires in COVID-19. The protocol was immunoSEQ multiplex PCR, while the TCRdb copy is restricted to in-frame clones and leaves out a portion. The data hold a few hundred thousand clones, with about 90% observed a single time. The specimen sequenced was PBMCs or T cells enriched from blood (not recorded which). Receptor source: a woman under 40 who had recovered from COVID-19. Both conserved end residues are part of each CDR3. D genes are given only for firm matches. For some rows the clone size is stated as once, few or many, or as a class when expanded; others skip it.

j_call d_call clone_size v_call cdr3_nt cdr3_aa
TRBJ1-5 TRBD1 - TRBV5-5 TGTGCCAGCAGCGATCCGGGACAGGGGGGCAATCAGCCCCAGCATTTT CASSDPGQGGNQPQHF
TRBJ1-1 - - TRBV7-9 TGTGCCAGCAGCTTTATGGGGGCAGGGACTGAAGCTTTCTTT CASSFMGAGTEAFF
TRBJ1-2 - - TRBV7-9 TGTGCCAGCAGCTTAGGGCAGGGGAGAGGCTACACCTTC CASSLGQGRGYTF
TRBJ2-1 TRBD2 - TRBV3-1/TRBV3-2 TGTGCCAGCAGCCAAGATCTAGCGGGAGGCTCGAATGAGCAGTTCTTC CASSQDLAGGSNEQFF
TRBJ2-3 TRBD1 once TRBV2 TGTGCCAGCAGCTACCGCTCCGGGACAGGCTCAGATACGCAGTATTTT CASSYRSGTGSDTQYF
TRBJ2-3 - - TRBV12-3/TRBV12-4 TGTGCCAGCAGTTTACTGGCTTCAGATACGCAGTATTTT CASSLLASDTQYF
TRBJ1-6 - - TRBV5-1 TGCGCCAGCAGTGACAGCTCCTATAATTCACCCCTCCACTTT CASSDSSYNSPLHF
TRBJ1-1 - - TRBV5-3 TGTGCCAGAAGCCGGACAGCGAACACTGAAGCTTTCTTT CARSRTANTEAFF
TRBJ2-7 TRBD2 many TRBV6-5 TGTGCCAGCAGTTACTTGGGTAGCGGGGGGGTATACGAGCAGTACTTC CASSYLGSGGVYEQYF
TRBJ2-1 - - TRBV6-5 TGTGCCAGCAGGGTCGGCAATGAGCAGTTCTTC CASRVGNEQFF
TRBJ2-3 - - TRBV28 TGTGCCAGCAGTTTAGCAGGGAACACAGATACGCAGTATTTT CASSLAGNTDTQYF
TRBJ1-2 TRBD1 - TRBV12-3/TRBV12-4 TGTGCCAGCAGGCCGACAGGGTATGGCTACACCTTC CASRPTGYGYTF
TRBJ1-2 TRBD1 few TRBV28 TGTGCCAGCAGTTTGATGGGACAGGGGCACCATGGCTACACCTTC CASSLMGQGHHGYTF
TRBJ2-3 - - TRBV3-1/TRBV3-2 TGTGCCAGCAGGGGCGGGGCCCGCACAGATACGCAGTATTTT CASRGGARTDTQYF
TRBJ1-2 TRBD1 - TRBV18 TGTGCCAGCTCACCAGACAGGGATTATGGCTACACCTTC CASSPDRDYGYTF
TRBJ2-3 - - TRBV19 TGTGCCAGTAGTATAGATGTGAGCGTTACCACAGATACGCAGTATTTT CASSIDVSVTTDTQYF
TRBJ2-5 TRBD1 once TRBV5-1 TGCGCCAGCAGCTTGGAAGGGACAGGGGCAGAGACCCAGTACTTC CASSLEGTGAETQYF
TRBJ2-7 TRBD1 once TRBV19 TGTGCCAGTAGTCCAAACCCGGGACAGGGGACAGGCTACGAGCAGTACTTC CASSPNPGQGTGYEQYF
TRBJ1-2 TRBD1 - TRBV18 TGTGCCAGCTCACCGGCACGTGGTACAGGGGGTGCTGGCTACACCTTC CASSPARGTGGAGYTF
TRBJ2-7 - - TRBV30 TGTGCCTGGAGTGTCTGGGGGGGCGGGTCCTACGAGCAGTACTTC CAWSVWGGGSYEQYF
TRBJ1-1 TRBD1 - TRBV7-9 TGTGCCAGCAGCCCCCGACAGGGGAGAAAAGAAGCTTTCTTT CASSPRQGRKEAFF
TRBJ1-1 TRBD1 - TRBV11-2 TGTGCCAGCAGCTTCGGACAGGCCACTGAAGCTTTCTTT CASSFGQATEAFF
TRBJ1-1 - once TRBV5-5 TGTGCCAGCAGCTTGCAAGCTGGCACTGAAGCTTTCTTT CASSLQAGTEAFF
TRBJ2-3 TRBD2 - TRBV15 TGTGCCACCAGCAGCCTCGGACTAGCGGGCACAGATACGCAGTATTTT CATSSLGLAGTDTQYF
TRBJ1-2 - - TRBV2 TGTGCCAGCAGTGGGGCCGACTATGGCTACACCTTC CASSGADYGYTF
TRBJ1-4 - - TRBV4-1 TGCGCCAGCAGCCAAGATACGGATGAAAAACTGTTTTTT CASSQDTDEKLFF
TRBJ2-7 TRBD2 - TRBV6-5 TGTGCCAGCAGTTACTCGATTAGCGGGGTAGCCTACGAGCAGTACTTC CASSYSISGVAYEQYF
TRBJ2-1 - - TRBV5-1 TGCGCCAGCAGCTTGGGTTCAGGGCCCTACAATGAGCAGTTCTTC CASSLGSGPYNEQFF
TRBJ1-4 - - TRBV5-1 TGCGCCAGCAGCTTGTCCGGGGTACTTAATGAAAAACTGTTTTTT CASSLSGVLNEKLFF
TRBJ2-2 - once TRBV10-3 TGTGCCGGGGGGACTCTCACCGGGGAGCTGTTTTTT CAGGTLTGELFF
TRBJ2-1 - - TRBV28 TGTGCCAGCAGTTTTCCCTCGAGCTCCTACAATGAGCAGTTCTTC CASSFPSSSYNEQFF
TRBJ1-1 TRBD1 few TRBV2 TGTGCCAGCAGTGGGAGGGGGCCCGCTTTCTTT CASSGRGPAFF
TRBJ1-5 - - TRBV4-1 TGCGCCAGCAGCCAAGGGGCAGGGGAAAGCAATCAGCCCCAGCATTTT CASSQGAGESNQPQHF
TRBJ2-3 TRBD2 - TRBV4-2 TGTGCCAGCAGCCAAGTAACTAGCGGGAGGACAGATACGCAGTATTTT CASSQVTSGRTDTQYF
TRBJ2-2 - - TRBV6-5 TGTGCCAGCAGTTACTTTACGACAGCCACCGGGGAGCTGTTTTTT CASSYFTTATGELFF
TRBJ2-1 TRBD2 - TRBV28 TGTGCCAGCAGTTCCTCTAGCGGGAGGGATTACAATGAGCAGTTCTTC CASSSSSGRDYNEQFF
TRBJ1-1 - - TRBV29-1 TGCAGCGTCAAGACAGAAGAGAACACTGAAGCTTTCTTT CSVKTEENTEAFF
TRBJ1-4 TRBD1 - TRBV27 TGTGCCAGCAGTCCCACGACAGGGGCTAATGAAAAACTGTTTTTT CASSPTTGANEKLFF
TRBJ2-3 TRBD1 - TRBV24-1 TGTGCCACCAGTGTACCAGGACAGGGAGATACGCAGTATTTT CATSVPGQGDTQYF
TRBJ2-1 TRBD2 - TRBV5-1 TGCGCCAGCAGCCCTCCTAGCGGAGAGCAGTTCTTC CASSPPSGEQFF
TRBJ2-1 TRBD2 - TRBV25-1 TGTGCCAGCAGTGAACTAGCGGGGGGGCCTCAAGAGCAGTTCTTC CASSELAGGPQEQFF
TRBJ1-6 TRBD1 many TRBV11-2 TGTGCCAGCAGCCCCCTAAGGGACAGCCATAATTCACCCCTCCACTTT CASSPLRDSHNSPLHF
TRBJ2-1 TRBD2 - TRBV9 TGTGCCAGCAGCGTAGTTCCCTTGGGACTAGCGGATGAGCAGTTCTTC CASSVVPLGLADEQFF
TRBJ2-7 - once TRBV27 TGTGCCAGCAGTGCGACAGTCAGCTCCTACGAGCAGTACTTC CASSATVSSYEQYF
TRBJ2-3 - - TRBV11-2 TGTGCCAGCAGCACTGGGGGGGCCACAGATACGCAGTATTTT CASSTGGATDTQYF
TRBJ1-1 - - TRBV5-1 TGCGCCAGCAGCGCCATGACGGAACGAGGCGAAGCTTTCTTT CASSAMTERGEAFF
TRBJ1-6 TRBD1 - TRBV14 TGTGCCAGCAGCCAAGGAGCAGGGGACAGACCCCTCCACTTT CASSQGAGDRPLHF
TRBJ2-1 - - TRBV5-1 TGCGCCAGCAGCTTGGGCAGCAATGAGCAGTTCTTC CASSLGSNEQFF
TRBJ2-7 - few TRBV10-1 TGCGCCAGCAGTGAGGGTGGGGGCGACGAGCAGTACTTC CASSEGGGDEQYF
TRBJ1-1 TRBD1 - TRBV28 TGTGCCAGCAGTTTAACCGGGACAGTGAACACTGAAGCTTTCTTT CASSLTGTVNTEAFF
TRBJ1-4 TRBD1 - TRBV2 TGTGCCAGCAGCGAACAGGGGGATCCGAAAAAACTGTTTTTT CASSEQGDPKKLFF
TRBJ2-5 - - TRBV5-4 TGTGCCAGCAGCTTGAATAAAAGGGGTAACCCTCAAGAGACCCAGTACTTC CASSLNKRGNPQETQYF
TRBJ1-2 TRBD1 - TRBV14 TGTGCCAGCAGCCAAGCAGGGGGCTACTATGGCTACACCTTC CASSQAGGYYGYTF
TRBJ1-2 - - TRBV15 TGTGCCACCAGCAGAGATCAGACAGGTTTATATGGCTACACCTTC CATSRDQTGLYGYTF
TRBJ2-1 TRBD1 once TRBV27 TGTGCCAGCAGTTTAAACAGGGGCGAGCATGAGCAGTTCTTC CASSLNRGEHEQFF